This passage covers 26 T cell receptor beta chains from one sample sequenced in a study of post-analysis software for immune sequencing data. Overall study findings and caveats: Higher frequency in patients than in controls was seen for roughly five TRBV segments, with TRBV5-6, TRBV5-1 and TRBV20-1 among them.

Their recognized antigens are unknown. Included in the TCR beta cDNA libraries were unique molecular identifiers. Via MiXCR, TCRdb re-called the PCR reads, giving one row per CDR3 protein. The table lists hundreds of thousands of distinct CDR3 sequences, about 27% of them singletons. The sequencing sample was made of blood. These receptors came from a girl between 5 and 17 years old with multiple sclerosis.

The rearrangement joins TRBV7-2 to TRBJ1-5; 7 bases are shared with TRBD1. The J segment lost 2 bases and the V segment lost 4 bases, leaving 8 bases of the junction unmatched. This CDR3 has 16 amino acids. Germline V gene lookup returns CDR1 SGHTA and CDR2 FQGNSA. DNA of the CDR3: TGTGCCAGCAGCTCCGCAGGGGGGGGTGGCAATCAGCCCCAGCATTTT. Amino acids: CASSSAGGGGNQPQHF.

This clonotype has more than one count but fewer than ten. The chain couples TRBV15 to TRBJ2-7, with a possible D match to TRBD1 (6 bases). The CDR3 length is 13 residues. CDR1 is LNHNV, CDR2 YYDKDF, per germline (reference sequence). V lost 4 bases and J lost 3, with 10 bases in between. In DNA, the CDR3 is TGTGCCACCAGCATAGACAGGATCTACGAGCAGTACTTC. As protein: CATSIDRIYEQYF.

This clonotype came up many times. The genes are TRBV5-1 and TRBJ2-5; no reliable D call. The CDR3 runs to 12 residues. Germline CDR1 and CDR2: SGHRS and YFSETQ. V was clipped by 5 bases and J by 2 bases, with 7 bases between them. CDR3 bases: TGCGCCAGCAGGGCGGTTCAAGAGACCCAGTACTTC. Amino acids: CASRAVQETQYF.

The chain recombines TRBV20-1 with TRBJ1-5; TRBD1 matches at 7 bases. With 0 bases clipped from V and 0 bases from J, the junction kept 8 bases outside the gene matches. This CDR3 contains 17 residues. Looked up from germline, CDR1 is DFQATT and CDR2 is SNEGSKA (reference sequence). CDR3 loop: CSARERGQPNSNQPQHF. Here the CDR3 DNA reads TGCAGTGCTAGAGAGCGGGGACAGCCAAATAGCAATCAGCCCCAGCATTTT.

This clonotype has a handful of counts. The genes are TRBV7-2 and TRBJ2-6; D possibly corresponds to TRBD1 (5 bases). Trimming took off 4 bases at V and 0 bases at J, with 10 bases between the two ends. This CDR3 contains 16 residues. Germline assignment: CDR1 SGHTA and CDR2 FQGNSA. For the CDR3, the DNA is TGTGCCAGCAGCTGGACCAGGGTCTCTGGGGCCAACGTCCTGACTTTC. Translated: CASSWTRVSGANVLTF.

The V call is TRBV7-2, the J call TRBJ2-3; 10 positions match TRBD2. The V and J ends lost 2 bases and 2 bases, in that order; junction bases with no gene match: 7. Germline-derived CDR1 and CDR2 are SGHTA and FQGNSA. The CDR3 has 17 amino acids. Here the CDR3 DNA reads TGTGCCAGCAGCTTACGGACTAGCGGAGCCTACACAGATACGCAGTATTTT. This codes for CASSLRTSGAYTDTQYF.

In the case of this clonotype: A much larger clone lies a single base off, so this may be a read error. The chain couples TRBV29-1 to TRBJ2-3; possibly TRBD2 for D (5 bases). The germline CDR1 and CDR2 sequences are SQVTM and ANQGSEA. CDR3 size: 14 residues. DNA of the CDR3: TGCAGCCTACGTAAGCGGAAGGTCACAGATACGCGGTATTTT. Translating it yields CSLRKRKVTDTRYF.

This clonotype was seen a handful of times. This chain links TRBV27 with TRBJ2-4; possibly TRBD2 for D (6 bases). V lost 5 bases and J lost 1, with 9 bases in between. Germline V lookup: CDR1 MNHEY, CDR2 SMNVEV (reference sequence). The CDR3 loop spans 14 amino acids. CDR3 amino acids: CASSGGAAKNIQYF. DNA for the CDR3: TGTGCCAGCAGTGGAGGGGCTGCCAAAAACATTCAGTACTTC.

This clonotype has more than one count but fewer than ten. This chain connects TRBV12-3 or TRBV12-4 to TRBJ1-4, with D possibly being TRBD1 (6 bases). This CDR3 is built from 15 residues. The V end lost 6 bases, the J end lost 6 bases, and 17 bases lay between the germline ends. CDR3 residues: CASSRSTGSYEKLFF. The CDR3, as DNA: TGTGCCAGCAGCCGATCGACAGGCTCTTATGAAAAACTGTTTTTT.

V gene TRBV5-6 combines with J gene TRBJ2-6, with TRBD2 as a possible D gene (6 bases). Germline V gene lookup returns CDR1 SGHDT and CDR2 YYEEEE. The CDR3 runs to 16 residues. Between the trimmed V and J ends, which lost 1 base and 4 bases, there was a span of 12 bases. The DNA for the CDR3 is TGTGCCAGCAGCTTGATGGGGGGTGCGGGGGCCAACGTCCTGACTTTC. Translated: CASSLMGGAGANVLTF.

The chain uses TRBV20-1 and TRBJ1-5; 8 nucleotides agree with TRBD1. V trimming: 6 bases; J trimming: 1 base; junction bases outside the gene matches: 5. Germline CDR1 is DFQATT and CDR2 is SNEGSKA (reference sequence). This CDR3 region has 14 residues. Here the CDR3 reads CSASTGDSNQPQHF. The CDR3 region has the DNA TGCAGTGCCTCGACAGGGGACAGCAATCAGCCCCAGCATTTT.

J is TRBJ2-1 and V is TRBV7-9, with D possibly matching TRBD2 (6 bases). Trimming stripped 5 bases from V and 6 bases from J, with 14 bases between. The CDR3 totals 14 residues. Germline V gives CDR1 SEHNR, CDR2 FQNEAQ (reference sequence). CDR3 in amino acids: CASSADWTTNEQFF. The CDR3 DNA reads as TGTGCCAGCAGCGCGGACTGGACTACCAATGAGCAGTTCTTC.

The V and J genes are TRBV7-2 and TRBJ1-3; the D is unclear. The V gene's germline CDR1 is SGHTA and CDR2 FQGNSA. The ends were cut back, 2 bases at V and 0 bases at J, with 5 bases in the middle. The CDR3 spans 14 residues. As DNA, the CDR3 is TGTGCCAGCAGCTTATACAGCTCTGGAAACACCATATATTTT. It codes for CASSLYSSGNTIYF.

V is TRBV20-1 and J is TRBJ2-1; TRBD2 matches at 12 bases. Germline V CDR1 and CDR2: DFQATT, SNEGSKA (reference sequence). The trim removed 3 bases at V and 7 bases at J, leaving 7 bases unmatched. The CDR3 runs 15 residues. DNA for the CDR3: TGCAGTGCTAGGATAACTAGCGGGGGGCCGAATGAGCAGTTCTTC. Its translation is CSARITSGGPNEQFF.

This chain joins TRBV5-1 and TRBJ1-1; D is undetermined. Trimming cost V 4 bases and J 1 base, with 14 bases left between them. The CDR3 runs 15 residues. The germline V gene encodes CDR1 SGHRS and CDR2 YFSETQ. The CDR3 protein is CASSPTFAANTEAFF. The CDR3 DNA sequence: TGCGCCAGCAGCCCAACGTTTGCGGCGAACACTGAAGCTTTCTTT.

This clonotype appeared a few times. The CDR3 region is CSAIIGGYSGQPQHF. For the CDR3, the DNA is TGCAGTGCGATCATTGGGGGGTATAGCGGTCAGCCCCAGCATTTT. The rearrangement joins TRBV20-1 to TRBJ1-5; a possible D gene is TRBD1 (5 bases). The CDR3 spans 15 residues. The germline CDR1 and CDR2 sequences are DFQATT and SNEGSKA (reference sequence). The germline V and J ends were trimmed by 6 bases and 6 bases, with 21 bases remaining between them.

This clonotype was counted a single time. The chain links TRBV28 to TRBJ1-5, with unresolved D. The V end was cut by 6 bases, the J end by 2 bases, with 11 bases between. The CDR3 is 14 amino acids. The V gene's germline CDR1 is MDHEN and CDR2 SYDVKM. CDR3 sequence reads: CASRKVLGNQPQHF. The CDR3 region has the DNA TGTGCCAGCAGGAAGGTTCTAGGCAATCAGCCCCAGCATTTT.

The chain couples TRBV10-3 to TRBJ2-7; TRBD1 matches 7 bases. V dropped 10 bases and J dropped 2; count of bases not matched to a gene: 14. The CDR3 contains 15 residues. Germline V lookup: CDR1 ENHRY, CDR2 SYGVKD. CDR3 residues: CATQGGQGRAYEQYF. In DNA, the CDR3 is TGTGCCACCCAAGGGGGCCAGGGGCGCGCCTACGAGCAGTACTTC.

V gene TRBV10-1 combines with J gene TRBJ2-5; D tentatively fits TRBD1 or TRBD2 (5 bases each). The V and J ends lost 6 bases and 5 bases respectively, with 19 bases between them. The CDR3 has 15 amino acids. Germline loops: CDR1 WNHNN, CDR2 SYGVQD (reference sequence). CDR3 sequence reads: CASSERAGMGETQYF. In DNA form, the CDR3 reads TGCGCCAGCAGCGAGAGGGCAGGGATGGGGGAGACCCAGTACTTC.

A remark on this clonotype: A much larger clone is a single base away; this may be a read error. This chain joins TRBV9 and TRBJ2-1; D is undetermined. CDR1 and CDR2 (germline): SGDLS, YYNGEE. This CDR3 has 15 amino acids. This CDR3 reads CAGSVVPGSYNEQFF. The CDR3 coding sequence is TGTGCCGGCAGCGTAGTCCCGGGCAGCTACAATGAGCAGTTCTTC.

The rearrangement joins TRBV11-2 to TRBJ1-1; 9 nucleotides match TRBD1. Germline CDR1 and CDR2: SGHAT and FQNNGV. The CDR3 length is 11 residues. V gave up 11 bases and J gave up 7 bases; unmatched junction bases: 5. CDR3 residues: CALQGALEAFF. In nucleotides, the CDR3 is TGTGCCCTACAGGGGGCCCTTGAAGCTTTCTTT.

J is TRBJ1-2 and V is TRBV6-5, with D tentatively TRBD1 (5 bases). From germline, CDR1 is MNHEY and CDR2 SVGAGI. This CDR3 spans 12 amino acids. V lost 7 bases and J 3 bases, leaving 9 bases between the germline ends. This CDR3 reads CASKRGDYGYTF. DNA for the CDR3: TGTGCCAGCAAACGGGGGGACTATGGCTACACCTTC.

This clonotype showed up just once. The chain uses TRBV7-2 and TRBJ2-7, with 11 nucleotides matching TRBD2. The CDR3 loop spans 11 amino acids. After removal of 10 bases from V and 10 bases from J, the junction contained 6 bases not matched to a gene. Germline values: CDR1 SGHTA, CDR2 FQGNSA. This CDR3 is CATKLAGVQYF. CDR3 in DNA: TGTGCCACCAAACTAGCGGGGGTACAGTACTTC.

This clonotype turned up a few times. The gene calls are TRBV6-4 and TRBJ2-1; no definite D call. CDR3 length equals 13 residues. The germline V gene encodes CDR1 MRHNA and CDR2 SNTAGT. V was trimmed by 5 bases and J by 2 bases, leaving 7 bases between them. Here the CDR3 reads CASSIMAYNEQFF. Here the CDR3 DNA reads TGTGCCAGCAGTATAATGGCCTACAATGAGCAGTTCTTC.

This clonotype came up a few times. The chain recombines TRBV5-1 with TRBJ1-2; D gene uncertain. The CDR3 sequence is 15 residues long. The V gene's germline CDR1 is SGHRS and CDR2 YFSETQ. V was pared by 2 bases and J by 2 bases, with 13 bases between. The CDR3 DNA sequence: TGCGCCAGCAGCTTTCCGGACGGCCGGAACTATGGCTACACCTTC. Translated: CASSFPDGRNYGYTF.

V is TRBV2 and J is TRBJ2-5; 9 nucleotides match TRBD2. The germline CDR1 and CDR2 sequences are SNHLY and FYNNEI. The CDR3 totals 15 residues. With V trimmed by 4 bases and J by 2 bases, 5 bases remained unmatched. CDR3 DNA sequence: TGTGCCAGCAGTGGGGCTAGCGGGATACAAGAGACCCAGTACTTC. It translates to CASSGASGIQETQYF.